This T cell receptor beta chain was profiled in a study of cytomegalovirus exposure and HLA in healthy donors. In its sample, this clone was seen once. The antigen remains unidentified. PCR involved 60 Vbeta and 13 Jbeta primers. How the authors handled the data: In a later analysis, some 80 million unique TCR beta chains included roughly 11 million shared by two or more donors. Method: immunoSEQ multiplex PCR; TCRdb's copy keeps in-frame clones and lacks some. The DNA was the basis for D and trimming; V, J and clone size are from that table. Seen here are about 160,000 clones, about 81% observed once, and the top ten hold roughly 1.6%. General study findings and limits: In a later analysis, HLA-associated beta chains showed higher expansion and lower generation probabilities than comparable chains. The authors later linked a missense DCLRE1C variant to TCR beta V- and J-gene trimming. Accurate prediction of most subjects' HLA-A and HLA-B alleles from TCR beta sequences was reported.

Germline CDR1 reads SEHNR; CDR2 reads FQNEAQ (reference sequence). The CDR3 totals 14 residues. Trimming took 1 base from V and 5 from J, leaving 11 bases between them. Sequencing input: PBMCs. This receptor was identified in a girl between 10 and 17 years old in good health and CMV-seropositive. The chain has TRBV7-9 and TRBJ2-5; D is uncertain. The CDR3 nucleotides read TGTGCCAGCAGCTTAGGGTTAGGAGCGGAGACCCAGTACTTC. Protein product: CASSLGLGAETQYF.